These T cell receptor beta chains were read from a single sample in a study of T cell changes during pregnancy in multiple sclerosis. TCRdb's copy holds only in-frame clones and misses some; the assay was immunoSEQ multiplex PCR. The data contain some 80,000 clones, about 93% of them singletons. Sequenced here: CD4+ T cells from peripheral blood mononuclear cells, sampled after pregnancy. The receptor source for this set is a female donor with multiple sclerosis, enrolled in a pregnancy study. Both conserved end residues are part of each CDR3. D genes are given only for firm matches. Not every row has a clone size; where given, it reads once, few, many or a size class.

DNA: TGTGCCAGCAGCCCCTCGGGGGTCAATGAGCAGTTCTTC; CDR3: CASSPSGVNEQFF; J: TRBJ2-1; D: NA; size: NA; V: TRBV16
DNA: TGCAGTGCTCCAGCAGGGGATGGCTACACCTTC; CDR3: CSAPAGDGYTF; J: TRBJ1-2; D: NA; size: NA; V: TRBV20-1
DNA: TGTGCCACCAGCAGCACGCGGCTTCCCGCGGGTGAGACCCAGTACTTC; CDR3: CATSSTRLPAGETQYF; J: TRBJ2-5; D: NA; size: NA; V: TRBV15
DNA: TGTGCCAGCAGGGTCAGGGGGCTGATGACAGATACGCAGTATTTT; CDR3: CASRVRGLMTDTQYF; J: TRBJ2-3; D: TRBD1; size: NA; V: TRBV6-6
DNA: TGCGCCAGCAGCTTGGCAATTGGGACAGGCTACAATGAGCAGTTCTTC; CDR3: CASSLAIGTGYNEQFF; J: TRBJ2-1; D: TRBD1; size: NA; V: TRBV5-1
DNA: TGCGCCAGCAGCCCCCGGACTAGCGGGAGCACAGATACGCAGTATTTT; CDR3: CASSPRTSGSTDTQYF; J: TRBJ2-3; D: TRBD2; size: NA; V: TRBV5-1
DNA: TGCGCCAGCAGCTTGCTCCTGGGGGGGATAAACTACGAGCAGTACTTC; CDR3: CASSLLLGGINYEQYF; J: TRBJ2-7; D: TRBD2; size: NA; V: TRBV5-1
DNA: TGCAGCGTTGCATCCAGAAGAGGAGGGGGCTGGTACAATGAGCAGTTCTTC; CDR3: CSVASRRGGGWYNEQFF; J: TRBJ2-1; D: NA; size: NA; V: TRBV29-1
DNA: TGTGCCAGCAGACCGACAGGGGGTGGCTACACCTTC; CDR3: CASRPTGGGYTF; J: TRBJ1-2; D: TRBD1; size: NA; V: TRBV28
DNA: TGTGCCAGCAGCTTGATAAATCAGCCCCAGCATTTT; CDR3: CASSLINQPQHF; J: TRBJ1-5; D: NA; size: NA; V: TRBV5-6
DNA: TGTGCCAGCAGCACCCCTAGCGGGAGAAATGAGCAGTTCTTC; CDR3: CASSTPSGRNEQFF; J: TRBJ2-1; D: TRBD2; size: NA; V: TRBV7-2
DNA: TGTGCCAGCAGTTACCCGTCCGGGAGGGCCACCGGGGAGCTGTTTTTT; CDR3: CASSYPSGRATGELFF; J: TRBJ2-2; D: TRBD2; size: NA; V: TRBV6-6
DNA: TGCGCCAGCAGCACACAGGGGGCCGACACTGAAGCTTTCTTT; CDR3: CASSTQGADTEAFF; J: TRBJ1-1; D: TRBD1; size: NA; V: TRBV5-1
DNA: TGTGCCAGCAGCTTAAGCGGGAGGGCCCACTACGAGCAGTACTTC; CDR3: CASSLSGRAHYEQYF; J: TRBJ2-7; D: TRBD2; size: NA; V: TRBV7-8
DNA: TGTGCCAGCTCACCAGGGACTAGCGGGAGCACCCAGTACTTC; CDR3: CASSPGTSGSTQYF; J: TRBJ2-5; D: TRBD2; size: NA; V: TRBV18
DNA: TGTGCCAGCTCACCAATAGAGGACAGCTATGGCTACACCTTC; CDR3: CASSPIEDSYGYTF; J: TRBJ1-2; D: NA; size: NA; V: TRBV18
DNA: TGTGCCAGCAGCTCGACTAGCGGGTTTTCTTTCTCCTACAATGAGCAGTTCTTC; CDR3: CASSSTSGFSFSYNEQFF; J: TRBJ2-1; D: TRBD2; size: NA; V: TRBV7-6
DNA: TGTGCCAGCAGTAAAACGACAGGGTTCACCGGGGAGCTGTTTTTT; CDR3: CASSKTTGFTGELFF; J: TRBJ2-2; D: TRBD1; size: NA; V: TRBV25-1
DNA: TGCAGCGTTGCCGGAAAATTGAGGGCTGAAGCTTTCTTT; CDR3: CSVAGKLRAEAFF; J: TRBJ1-1; D: NA; size: once; V: TRBV29-1
DNA: TGTGCCAGCAGTTCGGCCACCCGACGTAGGGGTTCGGATACGCAGTATTTT; CDR3: CASSSATRRRGSDTQYF; J: TRBJ2-3; D: NA; size: NA; V: TRBV27
DNA: TGTGCCAGCAGACGGACAGGGTCACAGCCCCAGCATTTT; CDR3: CASRRTGSQPQHF; J: TRBJ1-5; D: TRBD1; size: NA; V: TRBV28
DNA: TGTGCCAGCAGCTTAAGGACAGGTCTTATGAACACTGAAGCTTTCTTT; CDR3: CASSLRTGLMNTEAFF; J: TRBJ1-1; D: TRBD1; size: few; V: TRBV7-9
DNA: TGTGCCAGCAGCGTCCGGACAGGGGGTTACTCTGGAAACACCATATATTTT; CDR3: CASSVRTGGYSGNTIYF; J: TRBJ1-3; D: TRBD1; size: NA; V: TRBV5-6
DNA: TGTGCCAGCAGCCATCCTTCCGTGGGGACAAAGAGAAATGAAAAACTGTTTTTT; CDR3: CASSHPSVGTKRNEKLFF; J: TRBJ1-4; D: NA; size: NA; V: TRBV4-2
DNA: TGTGCCAGTAGTATAGGAGGGCGGAGCGAGCAGTACTTC; CDR3: CASSIGGRSEQYF; J: TRBJ2-7; D: NA; size: NA; V: TRBV19
DNA: TGTGCCAGCAGTTACTCCGGGACAGCCTACGAGCAGTACTTC; CDR3: CASSYSGTAYEQYF; J: TRBJ2-7; D: TRBD1; size: NA; V: TRBV6-5
DNA: TGTGCAAGTCGCCCGGACAGGGAGGGCTACACCTTC; CDR3: CASRPDREGYTF; J: TRBJ1-2; D: NA; size: once; V: TRBV12-2
DNA: TGTGCTAGTGCTATCCAGGGGGCGGCGACCTACGAGCAGTACTTC; CDR3: CASAIQGAATYEQYF; J: TRBJ2-7; D: TRBD1; size: NA; V: TRBV12-5
DNA: TGCGCCAGCAGCGGGGCGACAGGGCCCCAAGAGACCCAGTACTTC; CDR3: CASSGATGPQETQYF; J: TRBJ2-5; D: TRBD1; size: NA; V: TRBV5-1
DNA: TGTGCCAGCAGGCCCTTTACGGGAGGTGGAGATACGCAGTATTTT; CDR3: CASRPFTGGGDTQYF; J: TRBJ2-3; D: TRBD2; size: NA; V: TRBV28
DNA: TGTGCCAGCAGCCAAGCGCTGGGACAGGGAAGGCCATATGGCTACACCTTC; CDR3: CASSQALGQGRPYGYTF; J: TRBJ1-2; D: TRBD1; size: once; V: TRBV14
DNA: TGTGCCAGCAGCTCCCACGGGTCGGGGGGTGGCTACACCTTC; CDR3: CASSSHGSGGGYTF; J: TRBJ1-2; D: NA; size: NA; V: TRBV11-2
DNA: TGTGCCAGCGAATACCGAGGACAGCAAGAGACCCAGTACTTC; CDR3: CASEYRGQQETQYF; J: TRBJ2-5; D: NA; size: once; V: TRBV6-7
DNA: TGCGCCAGCACCCTAGACAGCTATAATTCACCCCTCCACTTT; CDR3: CASTLDSYNSPLHF; J: TRBJ1-6; D: NA; size: NA; V: TRBV10-2
DNA: TGTGCCAGCAGTTACTTCTCGACAGGGGGCAATGAGCAGTTCTTC; CDR3: CASSYFSTGGNEQFF; J: TRBJ2-1; D: TRBD1; size: NA; V: TRBV6-6
DNA: TGCGCCAGCAGCCCACTAGCGGGGGGGAGCAATGAGCAGTTCTTC; CDR3: CASSPLAGGSNEQFF; J: TRBJ2-1; D: TRBD2; size: NA; V: TRBV5-1
DNA: TGCGCCAGCAGCTTGGCCGGGAAGATGAACGAGCAGTACTTC; CDR3: CASSLAGKMNEQYF; J: TRBJ2-7; D: NA; size: NA; V: TRBV5-1
DNA: TGTGCCAGCAGCTTGCGTCTCTCCAGCGGGAGTCTGTACGAGCAGTACTTC; CDR3: CASSLRLSSGSLYEQYF; J: TRBJ2-7; D: TRBD2; size: NA; V: TRBV11-1
DNA: TGCGCCAGCAGCTTTAGCGGGAGGGCAGGGGCCAACGTCCTGACTTTC; CDR3: CASSFSGRAGANVLTF; J: TRBJ2-6; D: TRBD2; size: NA; V: TRBV5-1
DNA: TGCGCCAGCAGCCAAATTACAGGGAGCACTGAAGCTTTCTTT; CDR3: CASSQITGSTEAFF; J: TRBJ1-1; D: NA; size: once; V: TRBV4-3
DNA: TGTGCCAGCAGTCGACAGGGGAACACTGAAGCTTTCTTT; CDR3: CASSRQGNTEAFF; J: TRBJ1-1; D: TRBD1; size: NA; V: TRBV27
DNA: TGTGCCAGTAGTGAAGGGACAGGGAGTCTCCCTAGCACAGATACGCAGTATTTT; CDR3: CASSEGTGSLPSTDTQYF; J: TRBJ2-3; D: TRBD1; size: NA; V: TRBV19
DNA: TGCGCCAGCAGCTACTTTACCTCTGGGGCCAACGTCCTGACTTTC; CDR3: CASSYFTSGANVLTF; J: TRBJ2-6; D: NA; size: NA; V: TRBV5-1
DNA: TGTGCCAGCAGTATGACAGGGACGCACACCGGGGAGCTGTTTTTT; CDR3: CASSMTGTHTGELFF; J: TRBJ2-2; D: TRBD1; size: NA; V: TRBV6-1